The rows below give T cell receptor beta chains drawn from one sample of a study of cytomegalovirus exposure and HLA in healthy donors. Repertoires were generated with immunoSEQ multiplex PCR, while TCRdb's copy carries only in-frame clones and drops some. The sample holds 150,000 to 200,000 clones, about 80% seen once. The sequenced sample was PBMCs. These receptor sequences come from a woman aged 40-49 years in good health and CMV-seronegative. The CDR3 runs from the conserved cysteine through the conserved F or W. Each record gives: V gene, J gene, CDR3 protein.

TRBV7-2,TRBJ1-1,CASSLDGGGTEAFF
TRBV4-2,TRBJ2-5,CASSQDLSGGAGTQYF
TRBV29-1,TRBJ1-1,CSGRRRTEAFF
TRBV7-8,TRBJ2-7,CASSPDLRAGHHEQYF
TRBV2,TRBJ1-5,CASSLGGGNQPQHF
TRBV6-5,TRBJ1-1,CASSYSSSGRTEAFF
TRBV27,TRBJ2-7,CASSLRTGEFREQYF
TRBV5-1,TRBJ2-7,CASSFSGQGPGEQYF
TRBV28,TRBJ2-1,CASRPTSGRPNEQFF
TRBV6-1,TRBJ2-1,CASSEMGQGVNEQFF
TRBV5-1,TRBJ1-1,CASSGVFGEAFF
TRBV6-5,TRBJ2-2,CASSYVGQGLTGELFF
TRBV5-4,TRBJ1-1,CASSFPGTGGMNTEAFF
TRBV28,TRBJ1-5,CASSSAPGHSTRGPQHF
TRBV6-1,TRBJ2-7,CATKQGIIYEQYF
TRBV6-5,TRBJ1-1,CASSTVGGPYTEAFF
TRBV6-1,TRBJ2-5,CASSENRDQLREQYF
TRBV14,TRBJ1-1,CASSPYLRAEAFF
TRBV11-2,TRBJ2-1,CASSRTSQNGFF
TRBV6-5,TRBJ1-1,CASRLTGLTTEAFF
TRBV6-5,TRBJ1-5,CASSLYRGDNQPQHF
TRBV7-9,TRBJ2-1,CASSAGTSREQFF
TRBV30,TRBJ2-5,CAWSVQGGGQETQYF
TRBV5-1,TRBJ2-5,CASRNGGETQYF
TRBV6-6,TRBJ1-4,CAVGGQQNEKLFF
TRBV19,TRBJ2-1,CASSPSGGDYNEQFF
TRBV10-3,TRBJ1-6,CAISETLRDYNSPLHF
TRBV11-3,TRBJ2-2,CASSLDSLGSRELFF
TRBV7-6,TRBJ2-5,CASSRGGTELETQYF
TRBV5-1,TRBJ1-3,CASSLGDRAIGNTIYF
TRBV9,TRBJ2-3,CASSLGTDVYTDTQYF